Following are 5 T cell receptor beta chains from one sample sequenced in a study of post-analysis software for immune sequencing data. General study results and limits: Higher frequency in patients than in controls was seen for five TRBV segments, with TRBV5-6, TRBV5-1 and TRBV20-1 among them.

cDNA libraries of TCR beta carried unique molecular identifiers. TCRdb reprocessed the PCR reads via MiXCR and lists one record per CDR3 protein. The sample lists about 770,000 distinct CDR3 sequences, about half occurring once. Their target antigens are unknown. The sample consisted of blood. The receptor source for this set is a girl under 18 with multiple sclerosis.

This clonotype appeared a few times. This chain connects TRBV30 to TRBJ2-7, with 10 positions matching TRBD2. This CDR3 contains 15 residues. Germline CDR1 GTSNPN, CDR2 SVGIG (reference sequence). Germline trimming cut 0 bases from V and 7 bases from J; bases unmatched to any gene: 9. The CDR3 DNA reads as TGTGCCTGGAGTGTAAGTAGCGGGAGGACTGGGGAGCAGTACTTC. Amino acids: CAWSVSSGRTGEQYF.

This clonotype was seen at least ten times. The chain has TRBV29-1 and TRBJ1-2, with D unresolved. The CDR3 has 12 residues. Between the trimmed V and J ends, which lost 2 bases and 4 bases, there was a span of 8 bases. The germline V gene has CDR1 SQVTM and CDR2 ANQGSEA. CDR3 bases: TGCAGCGTTGAACACCGAGCCTATGGCTACACCTTC. This encodes CSVEHRAYGYTF.

The chain combines TRBV15 with TRBJ2-2; D remains unclear. Germline CDR1 and CDR2: LNHNV and YYDKDF (reference sequence). There are 15 residues in the CDR3. Trimming left V 5 bases short and J 5 bases short, with 15 bases between. CDR3 nucleotides: TGTGCCACCAGCCCGACTCCCGAACGAACCGGGGAGCTGTTTTTT. It translates to CATSPTPERTGELFF.

The chain couples TRBV7-8 to TRBJ1-4; the D gene is possibly TRBD1 (5 bases). Germline values: CDR1 SGHVS, CDR2 FQNEAQ. CDR3 length: 16 amino acids. Trimming shortened V by 5 bases and J by 3 bases, and 16 bases separated the two germline ends. The CDR3 sequence: CASSRRSWGANEKLFF. In nucleotides, the CDR3 is TGTGCCAGCAGCCGCAGGAGCTGGGGGGCTAATGAAAAACTGTTTTTT.

The chain has TRBV4-2 and TRBJ2-2; 8 bases fit TRBD1. From germline, CDR1 is LGHNA and CDR2 YNFKEQ. J lost 6 bases, V lost 5 bases, and 5 bases had no gene match. CDR3 length: 14 residues. The CDR3 bases are TGTGCCAGCAGCTCGGACAGGGCCGCCGGGGAGCTGTTTTTT. Translation gives CASSSDRAAGELFF.